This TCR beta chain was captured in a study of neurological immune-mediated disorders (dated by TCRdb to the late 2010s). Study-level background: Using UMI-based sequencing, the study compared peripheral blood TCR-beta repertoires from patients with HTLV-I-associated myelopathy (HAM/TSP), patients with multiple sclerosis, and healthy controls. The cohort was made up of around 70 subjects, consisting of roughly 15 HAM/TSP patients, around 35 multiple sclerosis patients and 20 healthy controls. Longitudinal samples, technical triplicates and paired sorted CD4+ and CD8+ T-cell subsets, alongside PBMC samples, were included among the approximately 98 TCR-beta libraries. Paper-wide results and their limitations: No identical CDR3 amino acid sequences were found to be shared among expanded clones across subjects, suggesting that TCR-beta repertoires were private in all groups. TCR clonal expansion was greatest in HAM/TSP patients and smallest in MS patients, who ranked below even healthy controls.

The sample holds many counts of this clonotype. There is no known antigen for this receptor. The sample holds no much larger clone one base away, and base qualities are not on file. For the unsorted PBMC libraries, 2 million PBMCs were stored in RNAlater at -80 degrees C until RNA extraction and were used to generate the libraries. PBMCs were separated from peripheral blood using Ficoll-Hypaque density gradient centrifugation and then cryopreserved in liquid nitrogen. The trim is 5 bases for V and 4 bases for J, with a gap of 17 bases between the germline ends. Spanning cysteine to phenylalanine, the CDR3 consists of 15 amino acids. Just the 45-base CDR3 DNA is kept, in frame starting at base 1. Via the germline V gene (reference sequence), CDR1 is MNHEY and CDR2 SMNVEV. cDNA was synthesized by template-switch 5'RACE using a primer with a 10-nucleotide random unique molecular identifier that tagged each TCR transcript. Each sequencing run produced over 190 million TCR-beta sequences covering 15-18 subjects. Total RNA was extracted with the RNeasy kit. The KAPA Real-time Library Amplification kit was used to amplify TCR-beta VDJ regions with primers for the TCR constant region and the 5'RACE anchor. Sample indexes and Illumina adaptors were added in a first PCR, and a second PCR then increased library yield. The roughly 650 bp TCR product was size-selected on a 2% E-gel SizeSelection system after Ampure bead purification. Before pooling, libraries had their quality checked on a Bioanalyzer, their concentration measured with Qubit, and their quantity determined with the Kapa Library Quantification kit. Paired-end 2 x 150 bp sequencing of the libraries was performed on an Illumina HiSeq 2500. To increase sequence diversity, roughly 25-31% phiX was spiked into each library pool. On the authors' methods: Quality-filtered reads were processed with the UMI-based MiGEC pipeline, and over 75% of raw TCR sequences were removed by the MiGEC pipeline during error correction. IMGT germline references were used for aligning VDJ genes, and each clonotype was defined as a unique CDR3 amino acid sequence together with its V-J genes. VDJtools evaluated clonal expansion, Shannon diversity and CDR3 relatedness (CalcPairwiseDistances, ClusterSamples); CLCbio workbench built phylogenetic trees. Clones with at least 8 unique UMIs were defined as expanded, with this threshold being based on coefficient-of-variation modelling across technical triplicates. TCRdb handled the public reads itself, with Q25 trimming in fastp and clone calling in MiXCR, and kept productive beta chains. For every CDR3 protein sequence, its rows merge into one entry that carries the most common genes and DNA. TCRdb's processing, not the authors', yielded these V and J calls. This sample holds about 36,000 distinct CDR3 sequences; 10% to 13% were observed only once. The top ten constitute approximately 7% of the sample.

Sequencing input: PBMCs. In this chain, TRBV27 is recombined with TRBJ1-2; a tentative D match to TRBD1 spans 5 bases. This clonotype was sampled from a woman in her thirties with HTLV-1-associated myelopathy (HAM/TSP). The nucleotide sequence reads TGTGCCAGCAGTCCCCGCCCCGGGGCCGGCTATGGCTACACCTTC. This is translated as CASSPRPGAGYGYTF.